A single sample is the source of the 12 T cell receptor beta chains below, sequenced in a study of human T cells and chemical hapten exposure. TCRdb analysed the RACE reads with MiXCR anew, one entry per CDR3 protein. The sample records 95,000 or so distinct CDR3 sequences, approximately 10% being singletons. Noted time point: patch test 2, 6 weeks after DPC sensitization. Treatment indicated: therapeutic diphenylcyclopropenone sensitization with weekly scalp DPC. The material was whole blood, obtained in connection with sensitization to the hapten diphenylcyclopropenone (DPC). The receptors stem from a woman in her thirties or forties with alopecia areata. Some clones in this sample may be carry-over from other donors' samples.

This clonotype has more than one count but fewer than ten. The chain has TRBV18 and TRBJ1-1, with 7 bases matching TRBD1. V was clipped by 4 bases and J by 6 bases; unmatched bases: 11. The CDR3 length is 15 residues. The germline CDR1 and CDR2 sequences are KGHSH and LQKENI. The CDR3 loop is CASSLKTGSIAEAFF. CDR3 nucleotides: TGTGCCAGCTCACTTAAGACAGGGAGTATCGCTGAAGCTTTCTTT.

In its sample, this clonotype was seen many times. This chain links TRBV11-3 with TRBJ2-7; maybe TRBD2 (5 bases). Germline CDR1 SGHNT, CDR2 YENEEA. The CDR3 extends over 13 amino acids. Trimming removed 6 bases at V and 1 base at J, with 10 bases between. CDR3 region: CASSQLGSYEQYF. The CDR3 coding sequence is TGTGCCAGCAGTCAACTAGGGTCCTACGAGCAGTACTTC.

This clonotype was seen at least ten times. V usage is TRBV7-2 and J usage is TRBJ2-3; D gene unclear. Trimming shortened V by 3 bases and J by 1 base, and 11 bases separated the two germline ends. The CDR3 spans 15 residues. Per the germline V gene, CDR1 is SGHTA and CDR2 is FQGNSA. The CDR3: CASSLRSWGTDTQYF. DNA for the CDR3: TGTGCCAGCAGCTTGCGTAGTTGGGGCACAGATACGCAGTATTTT.

V is TRBV27 and J is TRBJ1-2, with a tentative D call TRBD1 (6 bases). V lost 3 bases, J lost 8 bases, and 13 bases lay in between. Germline CDR1 reads MNHEY; CDR2 reads SMNVEV (reference sequence). The CDR3 has 13 residues. The CDR3 is CASSLNRATGYTF. CDR3 nucleotides: TGTGCCAGCAGTTTGAACAGGGCCACCGGCTACACCTTC.

Ten or more counts support this clonotype. The chain couples TRBV7-6 to TRBJ2-1, with D unresolved. The CDR3 spans 13 residues. The V gene lost 5 bases and the J gene lost 0 bases, with 5 bases spanning the gap. Germline V CDR1 and CDR2: SGHVS, FNYEAQ. Written as DNA, the CDR3 is TGTGCCAGCAGCCCGAGCTCCTACAATGAGCAGTTCTTC. This encodes CASSPSSYNEQFF.

Many counts were recorded for this clonotype. The chain combines TRBV20-1 with TRBJ2-1; D uncertain. V lost 6 bases, J lost 4 bases, and 19 bases lay in between. The germline gives CDR1 DFQATT, CDR2 SNEGSKA (reference sequence). This CDR3 is 15 amino acids long. The CDR3 DNA reads TGCAGTGCCCCCACGGGCTCGTCGAGATACAATGAGCAGTTCTTC. It is translated as CSAPTGSSRYNEQFF.

This clonotype was seen at least ten times. The chain employs TRBV7-3 and TRBJ2-1, with 11 bases lining up with TRBD2. The CDR3 is made up of 17 amino acids. The junction had 11 bases not matched to a gene; V was cut back by 5 bases and J by 5 bases. The V gene's germline CDR1 is SGHTA and CDR2 FQGTGA. The CDR3 DNA sequence: TGTGCCAGCAGCCTCCGGCCGCTAGCGGGGGGAAACAATGAGCAGTTCTTC. This gives the protein CASSLRPLAGGNNEQFF.

This clonotype was recorded at least ten times. The chain employs TRBV7-2 and TRBJ2-2; D possibly uses TRBD1 or TRBD2 (5 bases each). The CDR3 consists of 14 residues. Germline CDR1 reads SGHTA; CDR2 reads FQGNSA. V was pared by 5 bases and J by 5 bases, with 12 bases between. The chain's CDR3 is CASSVQGVTGELFF. CDR3 sequence (DNA): TGTGCCAGCAGCGTTCAGGGAGTAACCGGGGAGCTGTTTTTT.

About this clonotype: Just one base apart from a much larger clone, this may be a read error. This chain uses TRBV6-5 with TRBJ1-6; tentative D call: TRBD1 (6 bases). This CDR3 contains 14 residues. Germline lookup yields CDR1 MNHEY and CDR2 SVGAGI. The CDR3, as DNA: TGTACCAGCAGCCCCAGGGGACGCCCCACTCCCCTCCACTTT. As protein: CTSSPRGRPTPLHF.

Many counts were recorded for this clonotype. The CDR3 protein is CASSQDYSGTEAFF. As DNA, the CDR3 is TGCGCCAGCAGCCAAGATTATTCGGGAACTGAAGCTTTCTTT. The genes are TRBV4-1 and TRBJ1-1; D gene unclear. Germline V gene sequence: CDR1 MGHRA, CDR2 YSYEKL. The CDR3 runs to 14 residues. V was pared by 0 bases and J by 5 bases, with 10 bases between.

In this sample, this clonotype turned up many times. The chain has TRBV7-3 and TRBJ2-3; 10 bases fit TRBD2. Germline loops: CDR1 SGHTA, CDR2 FQGTGA. Trimming at V came to 4 bases and at J to 4 bases, leaving 8 bases not matched to a gene. CDR3 length equals 16 residues. The CDR3 DNA is TGTGCCAGCAGCTCCGCCAGCGGGGGGGCCCCAGATACGCAGTATTTT. Its protein is CASSSASGGAPDTQYF. Variable domain in full (rest from reference TRBV7-3 and TRBJ2-3): GAGVSQTPSNKVTEKGKYVELRCDPISGHTALYWYRQSLGQGPEFLIYFQGTGAADDSGLPNDRFFAVRPEGSVSTLKIQRTERGDSAVYLCASSSASGGAPDTQYFGPGTRLTVL.

This chain links TRBV7-2 with TRBJ1-1, with D tentatively TRBD1 (5 bases). The CDR3 covers 14 residues. V was clipped by 0 bases and J by 10 bases, with 15 bases between them. CDR1 is SGHTA, CDR2 FQGNSA, per germline. The CDR3 sequence: CASSLAGAGRGAFF. The CDR3 nucleotides are TGTGCCAGCAGCTTAGCAGGGGCAGGGAGGGGAGCTTTCTTT.